This is a list of T cell receptor beta chains from one sample in a study of identical twins. TCRdb called the 5' RACE reads again in MiXCR, with one record for every CDR3 protein. The table has 500,000 or so distinct CDR3 sequences, 14% seen once. These records were also assigned to another study, of yellow fever vaccine responses in identical twins.

Input material: CD4+ T cells sorted from blood. Every receptor here comes from a young woman in good health. The CDR3 runs from the conserved cysteine through the conserved F or W. Each record gives: V gene, clone size, J gene, D gene, CDR3 protein, CDR3 DNA. A D gene is named only where the DNA matches it firmly. Some rows mark clone size as missing; the rest say once, few, many or name a class of expanded clone.

V gene: TRBV11-2
clone size: -
J gene: TRBJ2-5
D gene: TRBD2
CDR3 protein: CASSFPGEGLAGGEETQYF
CDR3 DNA: TGTGCCAGCAGCTTCCCCGGCGAGGGACTAGCGGGGGGAGAAGAGACCCAGTACTTC

V gene: TRBV4-2
clone size: few
J gene: TRBJ2-7
D gene: -
CDR3 protein: CASSQEWLHSYEQYF
CDR3 DNA: TGTGCCAGCAGCCAAGAATGGCTGCACTCCTACGAGCAGTACTTC

V gene: TRBV5-1
clone size: few
J gene: TRBJ1-1
D gene: -
CDR3 protein: CASSWRSGADTEAFF
CDR3 DNA: TGCGCCAGCAGCTGGAGAAGTGGGGCGGACACTGAAGCTTTCTTT

V gene: TRBV7-2
clone size: few
J gene: TRBJ2-7
D gene: -
CDR3 protein: CASSFGSGWGEEQYF
CDR3 DNA: TGTGCCAGCAGCTTTGGATCCGGGTGGGGAGAAGAGCAGTACTTC

V gene: TRBV4-2
clone size: few
J gene: TRBJ2-1
D gene: TRBD2
CDR3 protein: CASSLPAAGGRYNEQFF
CDR3 DNA: TGTGCCAGCAGCCTCCCGGCGGCGGGGGGGCGCTACAATGAGCAGTTCTTC

V gene: TRBV7-9
clone size: -
J gene: TRBJ1-3
D gene: TRBD1
CDR3 protein: CASSLKATGSGNTIYF
CDR3 DNA: TGTGCCAGCAGCCTCAAAGCGACAGGGTCTGGAAACACCATATATTTT

V gene: TRBV13
clone size: few
J gene: TRBJ2-1
D gene: TRBD1
CDR3 protein: CASSRKPGQAYNEQFF
CDR3 DNA: TGTGCCAGCAGCCGAAAACCGGGACAGGCCTACAATGAGCAGTTCTTC

V gene: TRBV12-3/TRBV12-4
clone size: many
J gene: TRBJ2-7
D gene: TRBD1
CDR3 protein: CASSLRDSSYEQYF
CDR3 DNA: TGTGCCAGCAGTCTCCGGGACAGTTCCTACGAGCAGTACTTC

V gene: TRBV15
clone size: few
J gene: TRBJ2-7
D gene: -
CDR3 protein: CATSREVSTFEQYF
CDR3 DNA: TGTGCCACCAGCAGAGAGGTTTCGACATTCGAGCAGTACTTC

V gene: TRBV19
clone size: few
J gene: TRBJ2-1
D gene: TRBD2
CDR3 protein: CASSPGGVAGNEQFF
CDR3 DNA: TGTGCCAGTAGTCCTGGGGGGGTAGCGGGCAATGAGCAGTTCTTC

V gene: TRBV4-1
clone size: many
J gene: TRBJ2-3
D gene: -
CDR3 protein: CASSMATDTQYF
CDR3 DNA: TGCGCCAGCAGTATGGCTACTGATACGCAGTATTTT

V gene: TRBV29-1
clone size: few
J gene: TRBJ2-3
D gene: TRBD1
CDR3 protein: CSVEGTVDGITDTQYF
CDR3 DNA: TGCAGCGTTGAGGGGACAGTTGATGGCATTACAGATACGCAGTATTTT

V gene: TRBV5-6
clone size: few
J gene: TRBJ2-5
D gene: TRBD1
CDR3 protein: CASSFRTGVETQYF
CDR3 DNA: TGTGCCAGCAGCTTCCGGACAGGGGTCGAGACCCAGTACTTC

V gene: TRBV21-1
clone size: -
J gene: TRBJ2-1
D gene: -
CDR3 protein: CASTGFPYNEQFF
CDR3 DNA: TGTGCCAGCACAGGGTTCCCCTACAATGAGCAGTTCTTC

V gene: TRBV6-1
clone size: -
J gene: TRBJ1-2
D gene: -
CDR3 protein: CASGDPFQGSGGYTF
CDR3 DNA: TGTGCCAGCGGAGATCCCTTCCAGGGGTCCGGTGGCTACACCTTC

V gene: TRBV6-2/TRBV6-3
clone size: few
J gene: TRBJ2-4
D gene: -
CDR3 protein: CASGLQAKGKNIQYF
CDR3 DNA: TGTGCCAGCGGTTTACAGGCGAAGGGCAAAAACATTCAGTACTTC

V gene: TRBV7-2
clone size: -
J gene: TRBJ2-1
D gene: TRBD1
CDR3 protein: CASSPRDRIKGEQFF
CDR3 DNA: TGTGCCAGCAGCCCCAGGGACAGGATCAAGGGTGAGCAGTTCTTC

V gene: TRBV3-1
clone size: few
J gene: TRBJ2-7
D gene: TRBD1
CDR3 protein: CASIDTTGGNEQYF
CDR3 DNA: TGTGCCAGCATCGATACGACAGGGGGCAACGAGCAGTACTTC

V gene: TRBV6-1
clone size: few
J gene: TRBJ1-1
D gene: TRBD1
CDR3 protein: CASTEGAANTEAFF
CDR3 DNA: TGTGCCAGCACGGAGGGGGCAGCGAACACTGAAGCTTTCTTT

V gene: TRBV20-1
clone size: few
J gene: TRBJ2-1
D gene: TRBD2
CDR3 protein: CSASQLKAGAYNEQFF
CDR3 DNA: TGCAGTGCTAGTCAATTGAAAGCGGGAGCCTACAATGAGCAGTTCTTC

V gene: TRBV3-1
clone size: -
J gene: TRBJ2-1
D gene: -
CDR3 protein: CASSQRLTRRGSYNEQFF
CDR3 DNA: TGTGCCAGCAGCCAAAGGCTTACGAGGAGAGGCTCCTACAATGAGCAGTTCTTC

V gene: TRBV19
clone size: few
J gene: TRBJ2-6
D gene: -
CDR3 protein: CASSQATGAASGANVLTF
CDR3 DNA: TGTGCCAGTAGCCAAGCCACGGGGGCTGCCTCTGGGGCCAACGTCCTGACTTTC

V gene: TRBV25-1
clone size: few
J gene: TRBJ2-7
D gene: TRBD1
CDR3 protein: CASSGDRPYEQYF
CDR3 DNA: TGTGCCAGTTCCGGGGACAGACCATACGAGCAGTACTTC

V gene: TRBV27
clone size: -
J gene: TRBJ2-2
D gene: TRBD2
CDR3 protein: CASSFWLAGGGELFF
CDR3 DNA: TGTGCCAGCAGTTTTTGGCTAGCGGGAGGAGGGGAGCTGTTTTTT

V gene: TRBV11-1
clone size: few
J gene: TRBJ2-5
D gene: -
CDR3 protein: CASSLGRVREETQYF
CDR3 DNA: TGTGCCAGCAGCTTAGGTAGGGTCCGGGAAGAGACCCAGTACTTC

V gene: TRBV6-2/TRBV6-3
clone size: -
J gene: TRBJ2-7
D gene: TRBD1
CDR3 protein: CASSYGRGTDRRHEQYF
CDR3 DNA: TGTGCCAGCAGTTACGGAAGGGGGACGGACAGGCGTCACGAGCAGTACTTC

V gene: TRBV11-2
clone size: few
J gene: TRBJ2-5
D gene: -
CDR3 protein: CASSLRPGELGTQYF
CDR3 DNA: TGTGCCAGCAGCTTACGGCCAGGGGAGTTGGGGACCCAGTACTTC

V gene: TRBV7-9
clone size: few
J gene: TRBJ1-1
D gene: TRBD1
CDR3 protein: CASSQGDRVADTEAFF
CDR3 DNA: TGTGCCAGCAGCCAAGGGGACAGGGTGGCGGACACTGAAGCTTTCTTT

V gene: TRBV20-1
clone size: -
J gene: TRBJ1-6
D gene: TRBD1
CDR3 protein: CSARQGARNSPLHF
CDR3 DNA: TGCAGTGCTAGACAGGGGGCAAGGAATTCACCCCTCCACTTT

V gene: TRBV18
clone size: few
J gene: TRBJ2-7
D gene: TRBD2
CDR3 protein: CASSPLAGEPVSSYEQYF
CDR3 DNA: TGTGCCAGCTCACCACTGGCGGGGGAGCCAGTTAGCTCCTACGAGCAGTACTTC

V gene: TRBV11-2
clone size: many
J gene: TRBJ2-7
D gene: TRBD2
CDR3 protein: CASSLLGSGGPPDF
CDR3 DNA: TGTGCCAGCAGCTTATTAGGTAGCGGGGGGCCCCCCGACTTC

V gene: TRBV6-4
clone size: few
J gene: TRBJ1-1
D gene: TRBD1
CDR3 protein: CASSTSGTGEAFF
CDR3 DNA: TGTGCCAGCAGTACATCCGGGACAGGGGAAGCTTTCTTT

V gene: TRBV18
clone size: few
J gene: TRBJ2-2
D gene: TRBD1
CDR3 protein: CASSQIVQGARTGELFF
CDR3 DNA: TGTGCCAGCTCACAAATAGTCCAGGGGGCACGAACCGGGGAGCTGTTTTTT

V gene: TRBV7-2
clone size: few
J gene: TRBJ2-7
D gene: -
CDR3 protein: CASSLVLGVGEQYF
CDR3 DNA: TGTGCCAGCAGCTTAGTTTTGGGGGTTGGCGAGCAGTACTTC

V gene: TRBV7-8
clone size: -
J gene: TRBJ2-5
D gene: -
CDR3 protein: CASSLAGRKAQETQYF
CDR3 DNA: TGTGCCAGCAGCCTGGCCGGGCGGAAAGCTCAAGAGACCCAGTACTTC

V gene: TRBV18
clone size: once
J gene: TRBJ2-7
D gene: -
CDR3 protein: CASSPLKESEQYF
CDR3 DNA: TGTGCCAGCTCACCACTTAAAGAGTCCGAGCAGTACTTC

V gene: TRBV5-4
clone size: -
J gene: TRBJ2-3
D gene: -
CDR3 protein: CASSFSEGTQYF
CDR3 DNA: TGTGCCAGCAGCTTTAGTGAGGGGACGCAGTATTTT

V gene: TRBV6-5
clone size: -
J gene: TRBJ2-1
D gene: -
CDR3 protein: CASSYPTAPWDEQFF
CDR3 DNA: TGTGCCAGCAGTTACCCTACTGCCCCGTGGGATGAGCAGTTCTTC

V gene: TRBV4-3
clone size: few
J gene: TRBJ2-1
D gene: -
CDR3 protein: CASSQDIGSINTYEQFF
CDR3 DNA: TGCGCCAGCAGCCAAGATATCGGCAGTATTAATACATATGAGCAGTTCTTC